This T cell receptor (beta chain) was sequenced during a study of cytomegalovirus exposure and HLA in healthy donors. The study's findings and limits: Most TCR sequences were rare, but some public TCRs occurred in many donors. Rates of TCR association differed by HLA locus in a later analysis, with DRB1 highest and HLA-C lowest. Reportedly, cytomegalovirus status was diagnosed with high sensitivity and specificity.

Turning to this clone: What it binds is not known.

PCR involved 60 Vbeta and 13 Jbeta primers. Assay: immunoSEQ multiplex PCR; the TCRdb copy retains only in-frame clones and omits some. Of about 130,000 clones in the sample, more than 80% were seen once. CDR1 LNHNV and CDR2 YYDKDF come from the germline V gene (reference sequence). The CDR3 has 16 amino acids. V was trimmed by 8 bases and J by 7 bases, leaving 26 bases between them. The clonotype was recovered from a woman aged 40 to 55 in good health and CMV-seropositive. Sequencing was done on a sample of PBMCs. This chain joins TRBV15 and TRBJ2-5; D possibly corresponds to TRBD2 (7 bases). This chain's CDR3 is CATALGGGLTGGTQYF. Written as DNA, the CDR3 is TGTGCCACCGCCCTGGGGGGGGGCCTCACGGGTGGGACCCAGTACTTC.